Following are 9 T cell receptor beta chains from one sample sequenced in a study of cytomegalovirus exposure and HLA in healthy donors. The PCR ran on 60 Vbeta and 13 Jbeta primers. TCRdb keeps only in-frame clones here, not all; method: immunoSEQ multiplex PCR. The top ten hold 4.5% to 7% of the sample, which has over 200,000 clones, around 76% seen once. Material: PBMCs. The receptors were sampled from a middle-aged man in good health and CMV-seropositive.

The chain couples TRBV6-1 to TRBJ2-7, with TRBD1 matching 8 bases. This CDR3 comprises 16 residues. The germline gives CDR1 MNHNS, CDR2 SASEGT. The trim removed 0 bases at V and 4 bases at J, leaving 8 bases unmatched. The CDR3, as DNA: TGTGCCAGCAGTGAAGCGGGCAGGGGGCGAGCTTACGAGCAGTACGTC. Protein sequence: CASSEAGRGRAYEQYV.

The CDR3 nucleotides are TGTGCCAGCAGCCCCGGGACTACTCAAGAGACCCAGTACTTC. Translating gives CASSPGTTQETQYF. The V gene is TRBV9, the J gene TRBJ2-5, with 7 bases matching TRBD2. The CDR3 covers 14 residues. The germline CDR1 and CDR2 sequences are SGDLS and YYNGEE. V shed 4 bases and J 2 bases; nucleotides not matched to a gene: 5.

The V gene is TRBV12-5, the J gene TRBJ2-7; 8 positions agree with TRBD1. CDR3 length equals 18 residues. V trimming: 1 base; J trimming: 2 bases; junction bases outside the gene matches: 13. Germline V gene lookup returns CDR1 LGHNT and CDR2 FRNRAP. CDR3 DNA sequence: TGTGCTAGTGGTTTGGCCGTATATAAGACAGGGGAGGCCTACGAGCAGTACTTC. Translated, it gives CASGLAVYKTGEAYEQYF.

The chain recombines TRBV10-3 with TRBJ2-1; TRBD2 aligns across 12 bases. The CDR3 consists of 15 residues. Trimming took 7 bases from V and 8 from J; bases not matched to a gene: 9. Germline CDR1 reads ENHRY; CDR2 reads SYGVKD. The CDR3 region is CAITSLAGGSDEQFF. The CDR3 bases are TGTGCCATCACCTCACTAGCGGGAGGAAGCGATGAGCAGTTCTTC.

The J gene is TRBJ2-3, the V gene TRBV29-1; 7 bases align to TRBD1. Germline assignment: CDR1 SQVTM and CDR2 ANQGSEA. CDR3 length: 15 amino acids. The V segment lost 3 bases and the J segment 1 base; nucleotides outside the gene matches: 7. The chain's CDR3 is CSVDLRGRGTDTQYF. CDR3 DNA sequence: TGCAGCGTTGATTTGAGGGGGCGAGGCACAGATACGCAGTATTTT.

The chain recombines TRBV5-1 with TRBJ2-5, with TRBD2 identical over 13 bases. CDR3 length equals 15 residues. After removal of 5 bases from V and 5 bases from J, the junction contained 6 bases not matched to a gene. Germline V gives CDR1 SGHRS, CDR2 YFSETQ. For the CDR3, the DNA is TGCGCCAGCAGGCGACTAGCGGGAGGCGGCGAGACCCAGTACTTC. This codes for CASRRLAGGGETQYF. The full variable domain, in which reference TRBV5-1 and TRBJ2-5 provide the parts outside the CDR3, is KAGVTQTPRYLIKTRGQQVTLSCSPISGHRSVSWYQQTPGQGLQFLFEYFSETQRNKGNFPGRFSGRQFSNSRSEMNVSTLELGDSALYLCASRRLAGGGETQYFGPGTRLLVL.

V usage is TRBV5-1 and J usage is TRBJ2-7; D may be TRBD1 (6 bases). V shed 0 bases and J shed 0 bases, with 25 bases lying between them. This CDR3 spans 20 amino acids. Germline values: CDR1 SGHRS, CDR2 YFSETQ. CDR3 sequence (DNA): TGCGCCAGCAGCTTGGTAGGATTCCCGGTAGGGACAACGGGCTCCTACGAGCAGTACTTC. Its protein product is CASSLVGFPVGTTGSYEQYF. Together with reference TRBV5-1 and TRBJ2-7, the CDR3 gives the full variable domain: KAGVTQTPRYLIKTRGQQVTLSCSPISGHRSVSWYQQTPGQGLQFLFEYFSETQRNKGNFPGRFSGRQFSNSRSEMNVSTLELGDSALYLCASSLVGFPVGTTGSYEQYFGPGTRLTVT.

The V call is TRBV12-5, the J call TRBJ2-5; the D is unclear. CDR1 and CDR2 (germline): LGHNT, FRNRAP. This CDR3 region has 19 residues. Trimming shortened V by 0 bases and J by 5 bases, and 25 bases separated the two germline ends. DNA for the CDR3: TGTGCTAGTGGTTTGGTCCTCTCATGGAGCCCTGGATCCCGGGAGACCCAGTACTTC. Translated, it gives CASGLVLSWSPGSRETQYF.

The V and J genes are TRBV6-6 and TRBJ2-3, with a tentative D call TRBD2 (5 bases). V was shortened by 7 bases and J by 1 base, with 12 bases between the two germline ends. This CDR3 is built from 14 residues. The V gene's germline CDR1 is MNHNY and CDR2 SVGAGI (reference sequence). The CDR3 spells CASKTGVGTDTQYF. The CDR3 DNA sequence: TGTGCCAGCAAAACCGGGGTTGGCACAGATACGCAGTATTTT.